A selection of T cell receptor beta chains follows, all from one sample in a study of T cell changes during pregnancy in multiple sclerosis. Using immunoSEQ multiplex PCR, the repertoire was profiled, and TCRdb retains in-frame clones only, with some absent. Found here are under 85,000 clones, 90% to 95% of them singletons; the top ten hold 0.47%. The sequencing here drew on CD4+ T cells from peripheral blood mononuclear cells, taken in the second trimester of pregnancy. Receptor source: a female donor with multiple sclerosis, enrolled in a pregnancy study. The CDR3 runs from the conserved cysteine through the conserved F or W. A D gene is named only where the DNA matches it firmly. The size field is filled for only some rows; it gives once, few, many or a size class.

cdr3_nt | cdr3_aa | clone_size | j_call | d_call | v_call
TGTGCCAGCAGCCCTCCTGGACAGTTGATGGGCTACACCTTC | CASSPPGQLMGYTF | . | TRBJ1-2 | . | TRBV28
TGTGCCAGCAGCTTAGAAACAGGGGAAGCTTTCTTT | CASSLETGEAFF | . | TRBJ1-1 | . | TRBV7-9
TGTGCCTGGGTTGGACTAACTTTACACTATGGCTACACCTTC | CAWVGLTLHYGYTF | . | TRBJ1-2 | . | TRBV30
TGTGCCAGCAGCGTACGGTCTACCGGGGAGCTGTTTTTT | CASSVRSTGELFF | . | TRBJ2-2 | . | TRBV9
TGTGCCAGCAGTTTCTTACAGGGGAACTATGGCTACACCTTC | CASSFLQGNYGYTF | . | TRBJ1-2 | TRBD1 | TRBV6-6
TGTGCCAGCAGCTACGGGTATTCCTACGAGCAGTACTTC | CASSYGYSYEQYF | . | TRBJ2-7 | . | TRBV5-6
TGTGCCAGCAGCCGAGGGACAGGGGGCGTCTATGGCTACACCTTC | CASSRGTGGVYGYTF | . | TRBJ1-2 | TRBD1 | TRBV16
TGTGCCAGCAGAGCGGGCCTTAACACTGAAGCTTTCTTT | CASRAGLNTEAFF | . | TRBJ1-1 | . | TRBV5-6
TGTGCCAGCAGTCTCCAGGGGGCGCTGACCGGGGAGCTGTTTTTT | CASSLQGALTGELFF | . | TRBJ2-2 | TRBD1 | TRBV27
TGTGCCTGGGCCGGGACAGGAAAAGCACAGAGGGAGACCCAGTACTTC | CAWAGTGKAQRETQYF | once | TRBJ2-5 | TRBD1 | TRBV30
TGTGCCAGCAGCTCTGGGCGGACTAGTTCGGGTACGCAGTATTTT | CASSSGRTSSGTQYF | . | TRBJ2-3 | TRBD2 | TRBV7-2
TGTGCCAGCAGGACCGACACCACCCACACTGAAGCTTTCTTT | CASRTDTTHTEAFF | . | TRBJ1-1 | . | TRBV2
TGTGCCAGCGAGAGGACAGGGGAGTACGAGCAGTACTTC | CASERTGEYEQYF | . | TRBJ2-7 | TRBD1 | TRBV18
TGTGCCAGCAGCCCGGGACTCCAGCATCGGGAGACCCAGTACTTC | CASSPGLQHRETQYF | . | TRBJ2-5 | . | TRBV7-2
TGTGCCAGCAGTTTAAGGGGGACAGCCCATCAGCCCCAGCATTTT | CASSLRGTAHQPQHF | . | TRBJ1-5 | TRBD1 | TRBV27
TGTGCCAGCAGCGCACGACAGGGGAAGGGGTCCTACAATGAGCAGTTCTTC | CASSARQGKGSYNEQFF | few | TRBJ2-1 | TRBD1 | TRBV7-3
TGTGCCAGCAGCTTAGCTTCCGGGAACTATGGCTACACCTTC | CASSLASGNYGYTF | . | TRBJ1-2 | . | TRBV7-9
TGTGCCAGCAGCCGGACTCCCGGGGGAGAGACCCAGTACTTC | CASSRTPGGETQYF | . | TRBJ2-5 | . | TRBV2
TGTGCCAGCAGCTTGGTTTCAGGGACACTATATGGCTACACCTTC | CASSLVSGTLYGYTF | . | TRBJ1-2 | . | TRBV5-6
TGTGCCAGCAGCGCGAGCCTCATGAACACTGAAGCTTTCTTT | CASSASLMNTEAFF | . | TRBJ1-1 | . | TRBV5-6
TGCGCCAGCAGCCAAGATCTACAGGGAAATGAGCAGTTCTTC | CASSQDLQGNEQFF | . | TRBJ2-1 | . | TRBV4-1
TGTGCCAGCAGATTAGACAGGGGCAACTATGGCTACACCTTC | CASRLDRGNYGYTF | . | TRBJ1-2 | TRBD1 | TRBV6-5
TGCGCCAGCAGCGTTGACAAGTACCAAGAGACCCAGTACTTC | CASSVDKYQETQYF | . | TRBJ2-5 | . | TRBV5-1
TGTGCCTGCAGACAGGGGTTTCAGCCCCAGCATTTT | CACRQGFQPQHF | . | TRBJ1-5 | TRBD1 | TRBV30
TGTGCCAGCAGTTTAGCGGGAACGGTCGGAGAGACCCAGTACTTC | CASSLAGTVGETQYF | . | TRBJ2-5 | TRBD2 | TRBV2
TGTGCCAGCAGTACCCTAGCGGGGGGCGGAGATACGCAGTATTTT | CASSTLAGGGDTQYF | . | TRBJ2-3 | TRBD2 | TRBV25-1
TGCGCCAGCAGACACGCGGGCGAGGGCACCGGGGAGCTGTTTTTT | CASRHAGEGTGELFF | once | TRBJ2-2 | . | TRBV4-1
TGCAGTGCGGCGGAAGATACGCAGTATTTT | CSAAEDTQYF | . | TRBJ2-3 | . | TRBV20-1
TGTGCCAGCAGCCGACGCGAGACCCGCGGTGAAAAACTGTTTTTT | CASSRRETRGEKLFF | . | TRBJ1-4 | . | TRBV9
TGTGCCAGCTCACCACCGTACAGCTCCTACGAGCAGTACTTC | CASSPPYSSYEQYF | . | TRBJ2-7 | . | TRBV18
TGTGCCAGTAGCACGGGACAGTTATTCATGAACACTGAAGCTTTCTTT | CASSTGQLFMNTEAFF | . | TRBJ1-1 | TRBD1 | TRBV19
TGTGCCAGCAGTGCCCCCCTAGGGGGGGTATACGAGCAGTACTTC | CASSAPLGGVYEQYF | . | TRBJ2-7 | . | TRBV25-1
TGCGCCAGCAGCTCAAGTCGGGGGGGCCTCAACACTGAAGCTTTCTTT | CASSSSRGGLNTEAFF | . | TRBJ1-1 | . | TRBV5-1
TGTGCCAGCAGCGGGGACTGGACAAGAGTTAATTCACCCCTCCACTTT | CASSGDWTRVNSPLHF | . | TRBJ1-6 | . | TRBV7-9
TGTGCCACCAGATGGCGGGACTCCTACGAGCAGTACTTC | CATRWRDSYEQYF | . | TRBJ2-7 | . | TRBV6-6
TGTGCCAGCTCACCACCGAGGACTAGCTCCGAGCAGTTCTTC | CASSPPRTSSEQFF | . | TRBJ2-1 | TRBD2 | TRBV18
TGTGCCAGCAGCCAAGGGGGAGTCTACAATGAGCAGTTCTTC | CASSQGGVYNEQFF | . | TRBJ2-1 | . | TRBV14
TGCGCCAGCAGCTATCGGGAGGCCGGGGAGCTGCTTTTT | CASSYREAGELLF | . | TRBJ2-2 | TRBD2 | TRBV5-1
TGCGCCAGCAGCCGAGAGGCACAGGGCCGGGAGACCCAGTACTTC | CASSREAQGRETQYF | . | TRBJ2-5 | . | TRBV4-3
TGTGCCAGCAGTATCGGACAGGGTTCTACTGGGGCCAACGTCCTGACTTTC | CASSIGQGSTGANVLTF | . | TRBJ2-6 | TRBD1 | TRBV27
TGTGCCAGCAGTTTATCCGGTACAGGGGTGGGGGAAACTGAAGCTTTCTTT | CASSLSGTGVGETEAFF | . | TRBJ1-1 | TRBD1 | TRBV27
TGTGCCAGTAGGCCCTTAGACCGGGACACTGAAGCTTTCTTT | CASRPLDRDTEAFF | . | TRBJ1-1 | . | TRBV19
TGTGCCAGCAGCCGTAATTCGTACAGTTTTCCTGAAGCTTTCTTT | CASSRNSYSFPEAFF | . | TRBJ1-1 | . | TRBV5-5
TGCGCCAGCAGCATACGAGGCGAGTATGGCTACACCTTC | CASSIRGEYGYTF | . | TRBJ1-2 | . | TRBV5-1
TGTGCCAGCAGAGTGCTAGCGGGACGTCCGAAACCCTACGAGCAGTACTTC | CASRVLAGRPKPYEQYF | . | TRBJ2-7 | TRBD2 | TRBV5-6
TGTGCCAGCAGTTTAAGGAGTGAGCAGTTCTTC | CASSLRSEQFF | . | TRBJ2-1 | . | TRBV28
TGTGCCAGCAGTGAGGGGACTAGCGGGAGGGTATCCGGGGAGCTGTTTTTT | CASSEGTSGRVSGELFF | . | TRBJ2-2 | TRBD2 | TRBV6-1
TGTGCCAGCAGTACCTCGACACAGGGGGCGCGTGGCTACACCTTC | CASSTSTQGARGYTF | . | TRBJ1-2 | TRBD1 | TRBV6-5
TGTGCCAGTAGTATGCTAGCGGGAGGAAGGCACGAGCAGTACTTC | CASSMLAGGRHEQYF | . | TRBJ2-7 | TRBD2 | TRBV19
TGTGCCAGCAGTTTAGGCGCAGGGGGCGGAAAACTGTTTTTT | CASSLGAGGGKLFF | once | TRBJ1-4 | TRBD1 | TRBV27
TGTGCCAGCAGACAAACAGGGATGGGCAATCAGCCCCAGCATTTT | CASRQTGMGNQPQHF | . | TRBJ1-5 | . | TRBV6-4
TGTGCCAGCAGTGAAACAGACCCCAGAAATGGAAACACCATATATTTT | CASSETDPRNGNTIYF | few | TRBJ1-3 | . | TRBV2
TGTGCCAGCAGTTTATTAGGGGCCCCGAGAAAGCCCCAGCATTTT | CASSLLGAPRKPQHF | . | TRBJ1-5 | . | TRBV28
TGTGCCACCAGCAGGGAGGGGTTCGGCGGCTACACCTTC | CATSREGFGGYTF | . | TRBJ1-2 | . | TRBV15
TGTGCCAGCAGAGGGCCGGGAGCTACGCAGTATTTT | CASRGPGATQYF | . | TRBJ2-3 | . | TRBV2
TGTGCCAGCAGTTCAGGTGCCTCGGCTGAAAAACTGTTTTTT | CASSSGASAEKLFF | . | TRBJ1-4 | . | TRBV6-1
TGTGCCAGCAGCCCGACGGACAGGGGCGACTATGGCTACACCTTC | CASSPTDRGDYGYTF | . | TRBJ1-2 | TRBD1 | TRBV9
TGTGCCTGGAGTGTAGGGGTGCGGAGCTCCTACAATGAGCAGTTCTTC | CAWSVGVRSSYNEQFF | . | TRBJ2-1 | . | TRBV30
TGTGCCAGCAGCTCCACAGGAACTGGAAACACCATATATTTT | CASSSTGTGNTIYF | . | TRBJ1-3 | . | TRBV7-9
TGCGCCAGCAGCTTGGCCGGGGGGGCCTGGCGGGAGCAGTACTTC | CASSLAGGAWREQYF | . | TRBJ2-7 | TRBD2 | TRBV5-1